This TCR beta chain was profiled in a study of Ad26.COV2.S vaccination and SARS-CoV-2 variants (dated by TCRdb to 2020 to 2022). About the study as a whole: The specificity and breadth of SARS-CoV-2-reactive T cell receptors after Ad26.COV2.S vaccination were assessed by TCRbeta repertoire sequencing. A total of about 30 samples were included in the TCR-sequenced set, comprising around 19 Ad26.COV2.S vaccine recipients, 5 placebo recipients and 8 SARS-CoV-2 convalescent individuals.

From its cysteine to its phenylalanine, the CDR3 spans 15 amino acids. Only CDR3 DNA is held: 45 bases, read in frame from base 1. CDR1 SGHTA and CDR2 FQGNSA were looked up in the germline V gene. The V end gives up 4 bases and the J end 7 bases, leaving 13 bases in the junction not matched to a gene. The investigation overall reported the following: The authors noted that total T cell responses may have been underestimated by the TCR breadth and depth analyses. After vaccination, substantial breadth of spike-specific CD8+ and CD4+ T cell responses was reported. Comparable non-spike TCR breadth was observed between vaccine and placebo recipients, consistent with only spike being contained in the vaccine. Spike-specific TCR breadth was higher in Ad26.COV2.S recipients than in placebo recipients (P = 0.0014).

What the time point label conveys for this sample: individuals recovered from natural SARS-CoV-2 infection. Concerning this clone itself: Its specific antigen is unknown. There are no base qualities to consult, and no much larger clone falls within one base.

The immunoSEQ Assay was the method used to sequence TCRbeta CDR3 regions. After extraction, genomic DNA underwent amplification by bias-controlled multiplex PCR, followed by high-throughput sequencing. The authors processed their data as follows. To quantify the absolute abundance of each unique TCRbeta CDR3 region, sequences were collapsed and filtered. T cell fraction was estimated by normalization of TCRbeta template counts to usable DNA, with usable DNA being measured through amplification of reference genes present in all nucleated cells. Repertoire TCRs were annotated as SARS-CoV-2-specific when V gene, CDR3 amino acid sequence and J gene were exactly matched to a known reactive TCR set. The reference SARS-CoV-2 TCR set was derived from MIRA and filtered for enrichment in COVID-19-positive ImmuneCODE repertoires, a step that removed public or cross-reactive TCRs. Using the MIRA antigens, annotated TCRs were further analysed by specific ORF or by position within an ORF. Breadth was defined as annotated unique rearrangements over total unique productive rearrangements; depth was the summed frequency of those rearrangements. Group comparisons of TCR breadth used two-sided Wilcoxon rank-sum tests. TCRdb limited this immuneACCESS table to in-frame rearrangements with V and J called. A share of clones is missing; checked studies link under half to unresolved V genes, and the rest is unexplained. Clonal size and the V and J genes are those of that table, whereas D and trimming came from the DNA. Recorded for this sample are about 180,000 clones; around 85% of them occurred a single time. The leading ten clones occupy roughly 6% of the sample.

The sequence joins TRBV7-2 to TRBJ2-7; TRBD1 fits 7 bases in the junction. The sequence was obtained from a human donor who had recovered from COVID-19. The input for sequencing was peripheral blood, taken after recovery from COVID-19. The nucleotide sequence reads TGTGCCAGCAGCTGGACCAGGGACAGCCTGAGGGAGCAGTACTTC. Translated, it gives CASSWTRDSLREQYF.